This TCR beta chain was recorded in a study of CD8 T cells in ankylosing spondylitis. Overall study results and limits: Researchers reportedly found disease-linked clones significantly enriched in matched ankylosing spondylitis synovial fluid. Several highly homologous variants made up a TCR beta motif that seemed to typify ankylosing spondylitis blood. Clones that were linked to disease were CD8+ and were relatively rare in peripheral blood.

Notes on this clonotype: The antigen is undetermined.

Quantitative molecular-barcoded 5'-RACE generated the TCR beta libraries. TCRdb called the 5' RACE reads again in MiXCR, with one record for every CDR3 protein. The table records under 450,000 distinct CDR3 sequences, 20% to 25% of them present only once. The CDR3 loop spans 17 amino acids. Germline CDR1 reads MNHEY; CDR2 reads SMNVEV (reference sequence). Unmatched junction bases numbered 11, after V lost 2 bases and J lost 6 bases. Sequencing input: blood, either unsorted or a sorted T cell fraction (not recorded which). The chain employs TRBV27 and TRBJ1-1; 11 nucleotides align to TRBD1. The clonotype was recovered from a male donor with ankylosing spondylitis or in good health (not recorded which). CDR3 nucleotide sequence: TGTGCCAGCAGTTTAGATCTGGACAGGGGGCGAGGATCTGAAGCTTTCTTT. It yields the protein CASSLDLDRGRGSEAFF.